This T cell receptor (beta chain) was found in a study of blood T cell repertoires in COVID-19. Study-wide background: There were acute and convalescent COVID-19 samples, and they came from the United States, Italy and Spain.

Profiling relied on immunoSEQ multiplex PCR, and the TCRdb table lists in-frame clones only, not all of them. Here the sample spans 200,000 to 250,000 clones, about 93% being singletons. V shed 4 bases, J shed 1 base, and the junction held 9 bases outside the gene matches. The CDR3 covers 18 residues. Germline V lookup: CDR1 SGHNT, CDR2 YYREEE (reference sequence). In this sample, this clone turned up once. Seattle-derived patients entered the study during active infection and were followed longitudinally. The chain carries TRBV5-4 and TRBJ2-7, with 15 bases fitting TRBD2. Sequencing was performed on peripheral blood. This sequence was found in a man aged 55 to 69 with COVID-19, enrolled during active disease. CDR3 loop: CASSQPMGTSGGSYEQYF. CDR3 coding DNA: TGTGCCAGCAGCCAGCCCATGGGGACTAGCGGGGGGTCCTACGAGCAGTACTTC.